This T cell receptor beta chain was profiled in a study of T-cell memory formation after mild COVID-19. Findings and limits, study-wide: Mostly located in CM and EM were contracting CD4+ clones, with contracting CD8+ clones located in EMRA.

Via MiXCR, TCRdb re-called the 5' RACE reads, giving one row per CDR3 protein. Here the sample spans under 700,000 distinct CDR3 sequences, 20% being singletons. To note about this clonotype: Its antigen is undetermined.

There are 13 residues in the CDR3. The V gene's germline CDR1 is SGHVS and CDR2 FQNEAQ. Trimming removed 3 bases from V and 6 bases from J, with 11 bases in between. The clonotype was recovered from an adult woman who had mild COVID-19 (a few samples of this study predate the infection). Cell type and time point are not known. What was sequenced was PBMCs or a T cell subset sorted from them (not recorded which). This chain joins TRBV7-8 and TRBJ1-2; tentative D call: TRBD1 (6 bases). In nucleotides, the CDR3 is TGTGCCAGCAGCTTGAGGGGGGGGGATGGCTACACCTTC. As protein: CASSLRGGDGYTF.